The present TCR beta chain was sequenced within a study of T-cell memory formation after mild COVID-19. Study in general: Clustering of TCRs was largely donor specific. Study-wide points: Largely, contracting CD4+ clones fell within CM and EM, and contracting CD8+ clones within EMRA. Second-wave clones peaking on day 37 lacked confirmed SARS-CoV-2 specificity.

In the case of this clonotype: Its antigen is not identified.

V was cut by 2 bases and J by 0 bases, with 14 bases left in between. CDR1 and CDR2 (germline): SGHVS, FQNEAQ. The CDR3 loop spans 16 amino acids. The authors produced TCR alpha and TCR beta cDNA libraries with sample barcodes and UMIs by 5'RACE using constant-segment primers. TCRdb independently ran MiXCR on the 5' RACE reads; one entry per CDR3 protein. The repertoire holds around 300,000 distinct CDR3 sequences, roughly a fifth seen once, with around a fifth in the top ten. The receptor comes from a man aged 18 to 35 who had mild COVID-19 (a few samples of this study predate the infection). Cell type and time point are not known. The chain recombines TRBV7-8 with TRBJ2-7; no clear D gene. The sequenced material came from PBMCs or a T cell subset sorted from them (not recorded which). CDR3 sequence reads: CASSLIPPPSSYEQYF. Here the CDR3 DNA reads TGTGCCAGCAGCTTAATTCCACCACCGAGCTCCTACGAGCAGTACTTC.